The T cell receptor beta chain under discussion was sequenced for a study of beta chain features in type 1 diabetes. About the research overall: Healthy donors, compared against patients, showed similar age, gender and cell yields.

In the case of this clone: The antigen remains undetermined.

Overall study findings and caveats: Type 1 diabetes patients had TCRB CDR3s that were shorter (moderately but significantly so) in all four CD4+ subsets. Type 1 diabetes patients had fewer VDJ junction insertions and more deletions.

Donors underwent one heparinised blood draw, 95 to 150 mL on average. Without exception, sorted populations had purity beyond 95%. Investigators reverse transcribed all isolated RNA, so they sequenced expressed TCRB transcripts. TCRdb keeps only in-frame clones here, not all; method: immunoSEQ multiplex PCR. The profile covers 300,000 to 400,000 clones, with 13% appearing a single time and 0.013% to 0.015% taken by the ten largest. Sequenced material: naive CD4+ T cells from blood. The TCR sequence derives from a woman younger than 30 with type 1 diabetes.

DNA of the CDR3: TGTGCCAGCACCATTAGCGGAACTTCCTACAATGAGCAGTTCTTC. Its translation is CASTISGTSYNEQFF. The chain couples TRBV7-8 to TRBJ2-1, with a tentative D call TRBD2 (6 bases). CDR1 is SGHVS, CDR2 FQNEAQ, per germline. The CDR3 has 15 residues. V dropped 7 bases and J dropped 1 base, with 14 bases sitting between them.